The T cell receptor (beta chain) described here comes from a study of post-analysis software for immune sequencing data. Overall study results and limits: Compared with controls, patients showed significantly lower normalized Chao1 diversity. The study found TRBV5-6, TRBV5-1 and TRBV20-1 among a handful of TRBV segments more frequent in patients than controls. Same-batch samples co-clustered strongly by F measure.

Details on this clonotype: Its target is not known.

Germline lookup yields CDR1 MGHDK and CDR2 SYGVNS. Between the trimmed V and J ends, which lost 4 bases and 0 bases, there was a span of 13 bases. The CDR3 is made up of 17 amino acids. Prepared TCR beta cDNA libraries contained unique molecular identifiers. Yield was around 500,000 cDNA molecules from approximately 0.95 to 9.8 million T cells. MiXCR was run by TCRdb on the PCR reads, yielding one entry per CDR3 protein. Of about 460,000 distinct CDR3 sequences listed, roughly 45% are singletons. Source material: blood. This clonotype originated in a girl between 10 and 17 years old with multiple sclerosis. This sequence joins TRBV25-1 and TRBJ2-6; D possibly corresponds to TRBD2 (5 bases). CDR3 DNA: TGTGCCAGCAGTGCCCCTCCTAGCAGCTCTGGGGCCAACGTCCTGACTTTC. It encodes CASSAPPSSSGANVLTF.